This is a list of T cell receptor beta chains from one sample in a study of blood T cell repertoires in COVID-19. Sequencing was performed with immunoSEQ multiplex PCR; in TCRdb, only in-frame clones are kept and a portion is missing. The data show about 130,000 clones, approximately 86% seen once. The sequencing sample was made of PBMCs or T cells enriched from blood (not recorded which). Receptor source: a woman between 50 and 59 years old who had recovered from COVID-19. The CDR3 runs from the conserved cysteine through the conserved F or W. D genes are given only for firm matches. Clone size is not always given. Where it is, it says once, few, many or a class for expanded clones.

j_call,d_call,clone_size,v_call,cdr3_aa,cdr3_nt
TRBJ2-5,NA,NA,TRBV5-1,CASSLAQVLETQYF,TGCGCCAGCAGCTTGGCCCAGGTCCTCGAGACCCAGTACTTC
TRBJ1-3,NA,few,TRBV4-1,CASSQDRPDLWTIYF,TGCGCCAGCAGCCAAGACAGGCCCGACCTCTGGACCATATATTTT
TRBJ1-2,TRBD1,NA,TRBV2,CASSEARTGGGYTF,TGTGCCAGCAGTGAAGCTAGGACAGGAGGAGGCTACACCTTC
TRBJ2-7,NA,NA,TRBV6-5,CASSYRGGSGYEQYF,TGTGCCAGCAGTTACCGGGGAGGATCGGGTTACGAGCAGTACTTC
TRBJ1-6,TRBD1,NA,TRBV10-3,CAISLTGANSPLHF,TGTGCCATCAGCCTGACAGGGGCCAATTCACCCCTCCACTTT
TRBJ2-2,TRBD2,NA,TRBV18,CASSSGVVGTGELFF,TGTGCCAGCTCAAGCGGGGTCGTGGGCACCGGGGAGCTGTTTTTT
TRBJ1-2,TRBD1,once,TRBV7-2,CASSMGQGLGGYTF,TGTGCCAGCAGCATGGGACAGGGTTTGGGAGGCTACACCTTC
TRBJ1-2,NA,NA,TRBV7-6,CASGPRALQTGGYTF,TGTGCCAGCGGCCCAAGGGCACTCCAAACGGGGGGCTACACCTTC
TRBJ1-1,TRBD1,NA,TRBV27,CASTPDRGLPTEAFF,TGTGCCAGCACCCCCGACAGGGGGCTGCCCACTGAAGCTTTCTTT
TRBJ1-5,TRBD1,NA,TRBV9,CASSQGTGGAEPQHF,TGTGCCAGCAGCCAAGGGACAGGGGGCGCTGAGCCCCAGCATTTT
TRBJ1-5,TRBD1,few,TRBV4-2,CASSQLTGGGRNQPQHF,TGTGCCAGCAGCCAACTAACAGGGGGCGGGCGCAATCAGCCCCAGCATTTT
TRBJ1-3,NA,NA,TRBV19,CASNRQGMFQAGNTIYF,TGTGCGAGTAATCGGCAGGGGATGTTTCAGGCCGGAAACACCATATATTTT
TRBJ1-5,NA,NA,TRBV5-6,CASSLRQYGNQPQHF,TGTGCCAGCAGCCTCAGACAGTATGGCAATCAGCCCCAGCATTTT
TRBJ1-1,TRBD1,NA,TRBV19,CASSGFTPGQIKNWGLMGAFF,TGTGCCAGTAGTGGTTTCACACCGGGACAGATAAAAAATTGGGGACTGATGGGAGCTTTCTTT
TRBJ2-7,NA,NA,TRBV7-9,CASSLGTYEQYF,TGTGCCAGCAGCTTAGGCACTTACGAGCAGTACTTC
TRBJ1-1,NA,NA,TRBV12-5,CASGLVSRNTEAFF,TGTGCTAGTGGTTTGGTTAGTCGGAACACTGAAGCTTTCTTT
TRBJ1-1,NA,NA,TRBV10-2,CAIQTHRGAGGVEAFF,TGCGCCATCCAAACCCATCGTGGGGCGGGGGGAGTTGAAGCTTTCTTT
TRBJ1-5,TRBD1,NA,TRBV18,CASSPDRDQPQHF,TGTGCCAGCTCGCCCGACAGGGATCAGCCCCAGCATTTT
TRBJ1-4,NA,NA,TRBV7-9,CASSPQGTNEKLFF,TGTGCCAGCAGCCCACAGGGTACTAATGAAAAACTGTTTTTT
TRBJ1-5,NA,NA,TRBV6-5,CASGQQPYSNQPQHF,TGTGCCAGCGGCCAACAGCCCTATAGCAATCAGCCCCAGCATTTT
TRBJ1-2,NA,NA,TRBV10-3,CAISAKGDYGYTF,TGTGCCATCAGTGCGAAGGGGGACTATGGCTACACCTTC
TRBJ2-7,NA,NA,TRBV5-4,CASSLGGTSYEQYF,TGTGCCAGCAGCTTGGGGGGCACCTCCTACGAGCAGTACTTC
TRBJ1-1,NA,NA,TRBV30,CAWRGMITEAFF,TGTGCCTGGCGGGGAATGATAACTGAAGCTTTCTTT
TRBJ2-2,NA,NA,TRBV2,CASKAGYTGELFF,TGTGCCAGCAAGGCAGGGTACACCGGGGAGCTGTTTTTT
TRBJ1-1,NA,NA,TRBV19,CASTMYTEAFF,TGTGCCAGTACTATGTATACTGAAGCTTTCTTT
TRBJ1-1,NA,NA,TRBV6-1,CASSELTQGGTEAFF,TGTGCCAGCAGTGAATTGACCCAGGGTGGTACTGAAGCTTTCTTT
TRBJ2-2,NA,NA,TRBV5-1,CASSPKQGFDTGELFF,TGCGCCAGCAGCCCAAAGCAGGGTTTCGACACCGGGGAGCTGTTTTTT
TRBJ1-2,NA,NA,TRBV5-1,CASKPTDGGRGYTF,TGCGCCAGCAAGCCCACCGACGGCGGCAGAGGCTACACCTTC
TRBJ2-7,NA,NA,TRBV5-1,CASSIGSYEQYF,TGCGCCAGCAGTATCGGTTCTTACGAGCAGTACTTC
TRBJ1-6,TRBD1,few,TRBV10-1,CASSRDRGGSPLHF,TGCGCCAGCAGTCGCGACAGGGGAGGTTCACCCCTCCACTTT
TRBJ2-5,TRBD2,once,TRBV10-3,CAISERNQGGLAGAWYQETQYF,TGTGCCATCAGTGAGAGGAATCAAGGGGGACTAGCGGGGGCCTGGTACCAAGAGACCCAGTACTTC
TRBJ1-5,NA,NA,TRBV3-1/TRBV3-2,CASSPVLNQPQHF,TGTGCCAGCAGCCCTGTCCTTAATCAGCCCCAGCATTTT
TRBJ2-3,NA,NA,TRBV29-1,CSSKGGTDTQYF,TGCAGCTCCAAAGGGGGAACAGATACGCAGTATTTT
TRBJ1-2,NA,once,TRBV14,CASSQGQHYGYTF,TGTGCCAGCAGCCAAGGACAGCACTATGGCTACACCTTC
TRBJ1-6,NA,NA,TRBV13,CASRLDSNYNSPLHF,TGTGCCAGCAGGTTAGACAGCAACTATAATTCACCCCTCCACTTT
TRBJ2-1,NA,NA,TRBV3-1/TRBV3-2,CASSCDSYERTEQFF,TGTGCCAGCAGCTGTGACTCCTATGAACGTACTGAGCAGTTCTTC
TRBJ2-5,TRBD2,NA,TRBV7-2,CASSSGLAGETQYF,TGTGCCAGCAGCTCCGGACTAGCGGGAGAGACCCAGTACTTC
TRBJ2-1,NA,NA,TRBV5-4,CASSLSSQIDEQFF,TGTGCCAGCAGCTTGTCCAGTCAGATCGATGAGCAGTTCTTC
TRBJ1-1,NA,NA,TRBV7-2,CASSSGWTEAFF,TGTGCCAGCAGCTCCGGGTGGACTGAAGCTTTCTTT
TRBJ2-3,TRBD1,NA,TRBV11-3,CASSSGQGAPTDTQYF,TGTGCCAGCAGCTCGGGGCAGGGGGCGCCCACAGATACGCAGTATTTT
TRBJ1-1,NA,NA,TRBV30,CAWPQNAYQAFF,TGTGCCTGGCCCCAAAACGCCTATCAAGCTTTCTTT
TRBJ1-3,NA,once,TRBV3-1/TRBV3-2,CASSQSYGLYSGNTIYF,TGTGCCAGCAGCCAAAGCTACGGACTCTACTCTGGAAACACCATATATTTT
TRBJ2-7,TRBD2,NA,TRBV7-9,CASSPPYGYSAGASYEQYF,TGTGCCAGCAGCCCCCCTTATGGTTACTCTGCGGGAGCCTCCTACGAGCAGTACTTC
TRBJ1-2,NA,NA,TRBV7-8,CASSEVRDTMMVPHGYTF,TGTGCCAGCAGCGAAGTCCGGGACACCATGATGGTCCCTCATGGCTACACCTTC
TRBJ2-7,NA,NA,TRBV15,CATSRDLSAVAEQYF,TGTGCCACCAGCAGAGATCTGAGTGCCGTAGCCGAGCAGTACTTC
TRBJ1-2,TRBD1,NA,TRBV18,CASSGDREYGYTF,TGTGCCAGCTCGGGGGACAGGGAGTATGGCTACACCTTC
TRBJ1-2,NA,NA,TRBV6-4,CASSDSYGSGYTF,TGTGCCAGCAGTGACTCTTACGGGTCGGGCTACACCTTC
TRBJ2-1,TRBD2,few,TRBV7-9,CASSFLSGGDNEQFF,TGTGCCAGCAGCTTTTTGAGCGGGGGGGACAATGAGCAGTTCTTC
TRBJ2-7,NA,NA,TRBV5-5,CASRPSSALYEQYF,TGTGCCAGCAGGCCGTCCAGCGCTCTCTACGAGCAGTACTTC
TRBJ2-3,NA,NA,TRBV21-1,CASSRLAVSTDTQYF,TGTGCCAGCAGCCGGCTAGCGGTGAGCACAGATACGCAGTATTTT
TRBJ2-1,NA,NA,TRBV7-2,CASTLIGAVFNEQFF,TGTGCCAGCACCCTTATTGGGGCCGTTTTCAATGAGCAGTTCTTC
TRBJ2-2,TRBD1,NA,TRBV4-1,CASSPRTGGTGELFF,TGCGCCAGCAGCCCTAGGACAGGGGGTACCGGGGAGCTGTTTTTT
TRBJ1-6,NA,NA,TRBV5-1,CASSLGRSHNSPLHF,TGCGCCAGCAGCTTGGGCAGGTCCCATAATTCACCCCTCCACTTT
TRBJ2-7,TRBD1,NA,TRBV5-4,CASSLPRTGDIPYEQYF,TGTGCCAGCAGCTTGCCTCGGACAGGGGATATTCCCTACGAGCAGTACTTC
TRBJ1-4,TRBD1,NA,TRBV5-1,CASSLEQGREEKLFF,TGCGCCAGCAGCTTGGAACAGGGGCGAGAAGAAAAACTGTTTTTT
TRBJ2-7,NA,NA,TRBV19,CASSSGEAQSNEQYF,TGTGCCAGTAGTTCGGGGGAGGCCCAGTCTAACGAGCAGTACTTC
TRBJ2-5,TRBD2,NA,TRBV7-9,CASSSGTSGQETQYF,TGTGCCAGCAGCTCCGGGACTAGCGGACAAGAGACCCAGTACTTC
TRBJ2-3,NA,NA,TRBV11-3,CASSFGSTDTQYF,TGTGCCAGCAGCTTTGGCAGCACAGATACGCAGTATTTT
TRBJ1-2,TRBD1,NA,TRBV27,CANSSGTAGYTF,TGTGCCAACAGTTCAGGGACAGCCGGGTACACCTTC
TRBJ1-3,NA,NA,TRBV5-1,CASQGGNGNTIYF,TGCGCCAGCCAAGGGGGTAACGGAAACACCATATATTTT